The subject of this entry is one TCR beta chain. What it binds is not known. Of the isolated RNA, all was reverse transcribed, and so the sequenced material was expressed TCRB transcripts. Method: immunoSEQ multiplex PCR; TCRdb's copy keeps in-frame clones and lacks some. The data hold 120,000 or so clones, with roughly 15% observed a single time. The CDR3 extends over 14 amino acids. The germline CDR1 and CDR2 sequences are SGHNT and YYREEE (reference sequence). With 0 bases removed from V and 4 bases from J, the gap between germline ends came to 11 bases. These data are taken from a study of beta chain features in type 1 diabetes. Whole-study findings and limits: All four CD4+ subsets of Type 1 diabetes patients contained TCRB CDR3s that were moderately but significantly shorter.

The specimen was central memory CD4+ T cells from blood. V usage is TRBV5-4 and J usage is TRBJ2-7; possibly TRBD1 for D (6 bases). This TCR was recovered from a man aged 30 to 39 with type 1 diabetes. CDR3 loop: CASSLVGAEYEQYF. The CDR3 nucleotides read TGTGCCAGCAGCTTGGTGGGGGCCGAGTACGAGCAGTACTTC.